Listed here are 17 T cell receptor beta chains from one sample, sequenced in a study of cytomegalovirus exposure and HLA in healthy donors. This PCR relied on a set of 60 Vbeta primers and 13 Jbeta primers. Profiling relied on immunoSEQ multiplex PCR, and the TCRdb table lists in-frame clones only, not all of them. This table lists tens of thousands of clones. Sequences were obtained from PBMCs. The receptors were sampled from a woman aged 40 to 50 in good health and CMV-seropositive.

The CDR3 DNA sequence: TGTGCCATCAGTGACCGGGACAGAAACACCGGGGAGCTGTTTTTT. It yields the protein CAISDRDRNTGELFF. The chain has TRBV10-3 and TRBJ2-2; 7 nucleotides agree with TRBD1. The germline CDR1 and CDR2 sequences are ENHRY and SYGVKD. There are 15 residues in the CDR3. The J segment lost 2 bases and the V segment lost 3 bases, leaving 3 bases of the junction unmatched.

The chain has TRBV13 and TRBJ2-1, with 11 bases that match TRBD2. The CDR3 is 17 residues long. The germline V gene has CDR1 PRHDT and CDR2 FYEKMQ (reference sequence). J was trimmed by 3 bases and V by 5 bases; bases with no gene match: 9. Here the CDR3 reads CASSGSGRASDYNEQFF. As DNA, the CDR3 is TGTGCCAGCAGCGGTAGCGGGAGGGCGTCGGACTACAATGAGCAGTTCTTC. The variable domain in full, completed from reference TRBV13 and TRBJ2-1, reads AAGVIQSPRHLIKEKRETATLKCYPIPRHDTVYWYQQGPGQDPQFLISFYEKMQSDKGSIPDRFSAQQFSDYHSELNMSSLELGDSALYFCASSGSGRASDYNEQFFGPGTRLTVL.

The chain is built from TRBV7-3 and TRBJ2-1, with D possibly being TRBD2 (6 bases). The CDR3 is 14 amino acids. From germline, CDR1 is SGHTA and CDR2 FQGTGA. V gave up 5 bases and J gave up 4 bases, with 12 bases separating them. The DNA for the CDR3 is TGTGCCAGCAGCCAAGCGGGCGGTTACAATGAGCAGTTCTTC. The encoded protein is CASSQAGGYNEQFF.

The chain links TRBV6-5 to TRBJ2-1; perhaps TRBD2 as D (6 bases). V was clipped by 6 bases and J by 4 bases, with 10 bases between them. CDR1 and CDR2 (germline): MNHEY, SVGAGI. There are 13 residues in the CDR3. The CDR3 DNA sequence: TGTGCCAGCAGGTTCAGCGGGTACAATGAGCAGTTCTTC. It is translated as CASRFSGYNEQFF.

This chain joins TRBV27 and TRBJ2-4; D is uncertain. The germline V gene encodes CDR1 MNHEY and CDR2 SMNVEV (reference sequence). CDR3 length equals 13 residues. With 1 base removed from V and 4 bases from J, the gap between germline ends came to 5 bases. The CDR3 nucleotides are TGTGCCAGCAGTTTATTCCAGAAAAACATTCAGTACTTC. It encodes CASSLFQKNIQYF.

The V and J genes are TRBV27 and TRBJ2-3; tentatively, D is TRBD1 (6 bases). The V end was cut by 5 bases, the J end by 0 bases, with 24 bases between. This CDR3 is 19 amino acids long. The germline CDR1 and CDR2 sequences are MNHEY and SMNVEV (reference sequence). This CDR3 is CASSTPQGKLRLSTDTQYF. CDR3 bases: TGTGCCAGCAGTACCCCACAGGGCAAGTTACGCTTAAGCACAGATACGCAGTATTTT.

The gene calls are TRBV19 and TRBJ2-3; TRBD1 agrees at 7 bases. The CDR3 covers 16 residues. The V gene end was trimmed by 7 bases and the J gene end by 0 bases; junction bases not matched to a gene: 10. CDR1 is LNHDA and CDR2 is SQIVND in the germline V gene (reference sequence). CDR3 sequence reads: CASTLAGTASTDTQYF. In DNA form, the CDR3 reads TGTGCCAGTACCCTTGCCGGGACAGCCAGCACAGATACGCAGTATTTT.

This chain connects TRBV6-6 to TRBJ2-1, with 13 bases matching TRBD2. CDR1 is MNHNY, CDR2 SVGAGI, per germline (reference sequence). J gave up 8 bases and V 6 bases, and 7 bases lay outside the gene matches. This CDR3 has 15 residues. This CDR3 is CASSGTSGTWDEQFF. Here the CDR3 DNA reads TGTGCCAGCAGCGGGACTAGCGGGACTTGGGATGAGCAGTTCTTC.

The chain combines TRBV18 with TRBJ2-1; tentative D call: TRBD2 (6 bases). CDR3 length equals 15 residues. V lost 3 bases and J lost 3, with 12 bases in between. The germline CDR1 and CDR2 sequences are KGHSH and LQKENI. CDR3 residues: CASSPRAGNYNEQFF. Here the CDR3 DNA reads TGTGCCAGCTCACCCCGGGCGGGAAACTACAATGAGCAGTTCTTC.

J is TRBJ1-5 and V is TRBV6-5; 8 nucleotides line up with TRBD1. Germline V CDR1 and CDR2: MNHEY, SVGAGI. V shed 6 bases, J shed 4 bases, and the junction held 5 bases outside the gene matches. The CDR3 has 14 amino acids. CDR3 loop: CASRAGTGNQPQHF. CDR3 nucleotides: TGTGCCAGCAGGGCTGGGACAGGAAATCAGCCCCAGCATTTT.

The rearrangement uses TRBV6-6 and TRBJ2-7; D possibly corresponds to TRBD1 (6 bases). This CDR3 contains 13 residues. CDR1 and CDR2 (germline): MNHNY, SVGAGI (reference sequence). Trimming stripped 2 bases from V and 2 bases from J, with 7 bases between. For the CDR3, the DNA is TGTGCCAGCAGTTACCGGGACACCTACGAGCAGTACTTC. Encoded protein: CASSYRDTYEQYF.

The V and J genes are TRBV6-1 and TRBJ2-5; D possibly corresponds to TRBD2 (7 bases). With 1 base removed from V and 11 bases from J, the gap between germline ends came to 26 bases. The length of the CDR3 is 17 residues. Germline CDR1 is MNHNS and CDR2 is SASEGT. The CDR3 bases are TGTGCCAGCAGTGAAGGTCGAAATCGGCGGGGGCCCGTAGTGCAGTACTTC. As protein: CASSEGRNRRGPVVQYF.

The J gene is TRBJ2-7, the V gene TRBV10-3; 8 nucleotides align to TRBD1. The CDR3 runs to 14 residues. V lost 7 bases and J lost 1; bases outside the gene matches: 6. In germline, CDR1 is ENHRY, CDR2 SYGVKD. Written as DNA, the CDR3 is TGTGCCATCAAAGGACAGGGCTATTCCTACGAGCAGTACTTC. Its protein is CAIKGQGYSYEQYF.

The V call is TRBV5-4, the J call TRBJ2-5; D perhaps matches TRBD2 (6 bases). Germline V gene lookup returns CDR1 SGHNT and CDR2 YYREEE (reference sequence). The CDR3 totals 15 residues. Trimming took off 0 bases at V and 0 bases at J, with 9 bases between the two ends. The chain's CDR3 is CASSLDAGYQETQYF. CDR3 in DNA: TGTGCCAGCAGCTTGGACGCGGGGTACCAAGAGACCCAGTACTTC.

J is TRBJ2-1 and V is TRBV7-6, with 14 bases lining up with TRBD2. The CDR3 sequence is 17 residues long. Germline V gene data show CDR1 as SGHVS and CDR2 as FNYEAQ. The J segment lost 7 bases and the V segment lost 4 bases, leaving 9 bases of the junction unmatched. The CDR3 DNA follows: TGTGCCAGCAGCTCCGGGACTAGCGGGAGCCGAATTAATGAGCAGTTCTTC. Protein sequence: CASSSGTSGSRINEQFF.

The chain is built from TRBV9 and TRBJ2-1; 11 bases are a match to TRBD2. CDR1 and CDR2 (germline): SGDLS, YYNGEE. The CDR3 is 15 amino acids. The V gene end was trimmed by 3 bases and the J gene end by 4 bases; junction bases not matched to a gene: 3. The CDR3 sequence is CASSGTSGSYNEQFF. CDR3 in DNA: TGTGCCAGCAGCGGTACTAGCGGGAGTTACAATGAGCAGTTCTTC.

This chain links TRBV9 with TRBJ2-7, with TRBD1 identical over 9 bases. This CDR3 is built from 16 residues. With 0 bases clipped from V and 5 bases from J, the junction kept 9 bases outside the gene matches. The germline V gene encodes CDR1 SGDLS and CDR2 YYNGEE. CDR3 in amino acids: CASSVAGTGPPDEQYF. The CDR3 nucleotides are TGTGCCAGCAGCGTAGCCGGGACAGGGCCCCCTGACGAGCAGTACTTC.